A single sample gave rise to the 16 T cell receptor beta chains below, sequenced in a study of beta chain features in type 1 diabetes. Study-level points and caveats: Shortening of TCRB CDR3s, moderate but significant, appeared in all four CD4+ subsets of Type 1 diabetes patients.

Antigens for these TCRs are unknown. cDNA synthesis used the whole RNA isolate, giving expressed TCRB sequences. The method was immunoSEQ multiplex PCR; TCRdb's version includes in-frame clones alone and lacks a portion of them. This table has 150,000 to 190,000 clones, approximately 10% appearing once. Specimen: central memory CD4+ T cells from blood. These receptors all stem from a man aged 30-40 years with type 1 diabetes.

In regard to this clone: Additional DNA sequences in this sample encode the identical CDR3. The chain joins TRBV28 to TRBJ1-5, with a possible D match to TRBD1 (5 bases). Between the trimmed V and J ends, which lost 4 bases and 2 bases, there was a span of 12 bases. Germline CDR1 reads MDHEN; CDR2 reads SYDVKM. The CDR3 is 15 amino acids. CDR3 sequence (DNA): TGTGCCAGCAGTTCCCCCCGCAGGGGCAATCAGCCCCAGCATTTT. It codes for CASSSPRRGNQPQHF.

The chain is built from TRBV7-2 and TRBJ2-4; 9 positions match TRBD1. The CDR3 runs 14 residues. Trimming at V came to 4 bases and at J to 8 bases, leaving 6 bases not matched to a gene. CDR1 is SGHTA, CDR2 FQGNSA, per germline. The CDR3 DNA follows: TGTGCCAGCAGCTCACAGGGGGCGTCGGACATTCAGTACTTC. The encoded protein is CASSSQGASDIQYF. The full variable domain, completed using reference TRBV7-2 and TRBJ2-4, is GAGVSQSPSNKVTEKGKDVELRCDPISGHTALYWYRQSLGQGLEFLIYFQGNSAPDKSGLPSDRFSAERTGGSVSTLTIQRTQQEDSAVYLCASSSQGASDIQYFGAGTRLSVL.

This clone showed up just a few times. The chain combines TRBV5-4 with TRBJ2-5, with 8 bases fitting TRBD1. The DNA end favors TRBJ2-7, so the J call may be wrong. CDR1 and CDR2 from the germline V gene are SGHNT and YYREEE (reference sequence). This CDR3 has 15 residues. The CDR3 bases are TGTGCCAGCAGCTTGGATCCAGGGGGCGGCTACGAGCAGTACTTC. Amino acids: CASSLDPGGGYEQYF.

This clone appeared a few times. V is TRBV5-1 and J is TRBJ1-1, with a tentative D call TRBD1 (5 bases). V lost 5 bases and J 1 base, leaving 6 bases between the germline ends. Germline V gene lookup returns CDR1 SGHRS and CDR2 YFSETQ. The CDR3 runs to 12 residues. The CDR3 bases are TGCGCCAGCAGACAGGAGAACACTGAAGCTTTCTTT. Its translation: CASRQENTEAFF.

This clone appeared a few times. The gene calls are TRBV10-3 and TRBJ2-1; a weak D match, TRBD1 (5 bases). The V end was cut by 4 bases, the J end by 5 bases, with 15 bases between. Per the germline V gene, CDR1 is ENHRY and CDR2 is SYGVKD. The CDR3 length is 15 residues. The CDR3: CAISVSPGMNNEQFF. DNA of the CDR3: TGTGCCATCAGTGTGTCGCCAGGGATGAACAATGAGCAGTTCTTC.

The table lists this clone with a few counts. The rearrangement joins TRBV6-6 to TRBJ2-2; 11 bases match TRBD2. This CDR3 region has 16 residues. Losses at the gene ends were 5 bases for V and 6 bases for J; bases not matched to a gene: 8. Germline V gene data show CDR1 as MNHNY and CDR2 as SVGAGI (reference sequence). The CDR3 sequence is CASSHIAGGDSGELFF. CDR3 sequence (DNA): TGTGCCAGCAGTCACATAGCGGGAGGGGACTCCGGGGAGCTGTTTTTT.

This clone occurred many times. The rearrangement joins TRBV2 to TRBJ2-1; 10 nucleotides match TRBD2. CDR1 SNHLY and CDR2 FYNNEI come from the germline V gene. This CDR3 contains 17 residues. Trimming took 6 bases from V and 6 from J; bases not matched to a gene: 14. The CDR3 DNA reads TGTGCCAGCAGGCCCTGGCTAGCGGGAGTGTATGTCAATGAGCAGTTCTTC. Its protein product is CASRPWLAGVYVNEQFF.

J is TRBJ2-7 and V is TRBV28, with 8 bases identical to TRBD1. Germline V gives CDR1 MDHEN, CDR2 SYDVKM. The V segment lost 1 base and the J segment 7 bases; nucleotides outside the gene matches: 9. The CDR3 is made up of 15 amino acids. This chain's CDR3 is CASSLSGTGKREQYF. CDR3 bases: TGTGCCAGCAGTTTATCTGGGACAGGCAAAAGGGAGCAGTACTTC.

With respect to this clone: Other DNA sequences of this sample code for an identical CDR3. V is TRBV9 and J is TRBJ2-5; D is possibly TRBD1 (5 bases). V was cut by 5 bases and J by 2 bases, with 7 bases left in between. The CDR3 is made up of 12 amino acids. The germline gives CDR1 SGDLS, CDR2 YYNGEE. CDR3 nucleotides: TGTGCCAGCAGTTCAGGGCAAGAGACCCAGTACTTC. Translating it yields CASSSGQETQYF.

The chain recombines TRBV7-2 with TRBJ2-3, with 8 positions matching TRBD1. Trimming at V came to 0 bases and at J to 4 bases, leaving 6 bases not matched to a gene. Germline-derived CDR1 and CDR2 are SGHTA and FQGNSA. The CDR3 sequence is 16 residues long. CDR3 nucleotide sequence: TGTGCCAGCAGCTTAGCTGCGGCAGGGGGCTCAGATACGCAGTATTTT. Amino acids: CASSLAAAGGSDTQYF.

This clone showed up just a few times. V and J are TRBV9 and TRBJ2-7; TRBD1 matches 7 bases. Germline CDR1 and CDR2: SGDLS and YYNGEE. V gave up 0 bases and J gave up 6 bases; unmatched junction bases: 9. CDR3 length equals 15 residues. The CDR3 DNA follows: TGTGCCAGCAGCGTAGCCCCCACAGGGGCCGGCGAGCAGTACTTC. This gives the protein CASSVAPTGAGEQYF.

The chain has TRBV10-3 and TRBJ2-1; 12 bases agree with TRBD2. Trimming at V came to 9 bases and at J to 0 bases, leaving 12 bases not matched to a gene. The CDR3 runs to 18 residues. Germline CDR1 is ENHRY and CDR2 is SYGVKD. CDR3 sequence: CAIMTSGSSYGSYNEQFF. The CDR3 DNA reads as TGTGCCATTATGACTAGCGGGAGTTCGTACGGCTCCTACAATGAGCAGTTCTTC.

The rearrangement uses TRBV7-3 and TRBJ2-1; D is uncertain. The V and J ends lost 5 bases and 9 bases respectively, with 14 bases between them. Germline-derived CDR1 and CDR2 are SGHTA and FQGTGA. CDR3 length: 13 amino acids. CDR3 sequence (DNA): TGTGCCAGCAGCCCGACTCGAGTTAGTGAGCAGTTCTTC. As protein: CASSPTRVSEQFF.

This clone was found a few times. The chain links TRBV5-1 to TRBJ1-2; TRBD1 agrees at 8 bases. The germline CDR1 and CDR2 sequences are SGHRS and YFSETQ. The ends lost 4 bases at V and 1 base at J; junction bases unmatched: 3. The CDR3 sequence is 14 residues long. The CDR3 loop reads CASSGGQDNYGYTF. The CDR3 DNA reads TGCGCCAGCAGCGGGGGACAGGATAACTATGGCTACACCTTC.

This clone was observed a few times. The V gene is TRBV28, the J gene TRBJ2-1; unclear D gene. Germline V gene sequence: CDR1 MDHEN, CDR2 SYDVKM. This CDR3 has 12 amino acids. Trimming removed 5 bases at V and 3 bases at J, with 5 bases between. CDR3 bases: TGTGCCAGCAGTGCTAGCTACAATGAGCAGTTCTTC. The encoded protein is CASSASYNEQFF. Full variable domain (missing parts from reference TRBV28 and TRBJ2-1): DVKVTQSSRYLVKRTGEKVFLECVQDMDHENMFWYRQDPGLGLRLIYFSYDVKMKEKGDIPEGYSVSREKKERFSLILESASTNQTSMYLCASSASYNEQFFGPGTRLTVL.

The rearrangement uses TRBV2 and TRBJ1-2; D not certain. The V end lost 6 bases, the J end lost 1 base, and 12 bases lay between the germline ends. The CDR3 has 14 residues. Germline values: CDR1 SNHLY, CDR2 FYNNEI. Written as DNA, the CDR3 is TGTGCCAGCAGGGCCGGAGGGATTAACTATGGCTACACCTTC. This sequence encodes CASRAGGINYGYTF.